Below are 2 T cell receptor beta chains sequenced from a single sample in a study of T-cell reconstitution after alpha-beta-depleted transplantation in children. The TCRbeta library was prepared with unique molecular identifiers. TCRdb called the PCR reads again in MiXCR, with one record for every CDR3 protein. This sample carries some 500,000 distinct CDR3 sequences, 18% of them seen once, and the ten largest clones take 2.5% to 3.5%. Source: PBMCs from the stem cell graft donor, taken from the stem cell graft. These receptor sequences come from a human donor who donated a stem cell graft to a child with acute lymphoblastic leukemia.

The chain links TRBV20-1 to TRBJ2-7, with D perhaps TRBD1 (6 bases). V was pared by 3 bases and J by 1 base, with 13 bases between. CDR1 and CDR2 (germline): DFQATT, SNEGSKA (reference sequence). The CDR3 extends over 14 amino acids. The CDR3 here is CSARGAYSSYEQYF. In DNA form, the CDR3 reads TGCAGTGCTAGGGGGGCTTATAGTTCCTACGAGCAGTACTTC.

This rearrangement joins TRBV12-3 or TRBV12-4 to TRBJ1-6; maybe TRBD1 (6 bases). The germline V and J ends were trimmed by 7 bases and 9 bases, with 16 bases remaining between them. This CDR3 contains 14 residues. CDR3 amino acids: CASNLRGGGSPLHF. CDR3 nucleotide sequence: TGTGCCAGCAACCTCAGGGGTGGGGGTTCACCCCTCCACTTT.